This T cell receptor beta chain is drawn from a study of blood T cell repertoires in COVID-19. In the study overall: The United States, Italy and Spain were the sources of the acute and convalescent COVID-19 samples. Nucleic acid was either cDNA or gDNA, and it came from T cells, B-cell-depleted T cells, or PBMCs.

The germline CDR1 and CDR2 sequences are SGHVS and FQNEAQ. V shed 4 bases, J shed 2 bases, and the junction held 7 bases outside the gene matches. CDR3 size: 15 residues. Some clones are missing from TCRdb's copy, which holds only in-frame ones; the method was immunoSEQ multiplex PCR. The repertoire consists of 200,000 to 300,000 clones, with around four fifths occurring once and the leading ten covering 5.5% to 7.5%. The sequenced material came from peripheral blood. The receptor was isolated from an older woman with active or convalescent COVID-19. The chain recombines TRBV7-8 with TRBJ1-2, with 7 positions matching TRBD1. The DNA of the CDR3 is TGTGCCAGCAGCTCCCCCGGGACAGTGAACTATGGCTACACCTTC. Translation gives CASSSPGTVNYGYTF.